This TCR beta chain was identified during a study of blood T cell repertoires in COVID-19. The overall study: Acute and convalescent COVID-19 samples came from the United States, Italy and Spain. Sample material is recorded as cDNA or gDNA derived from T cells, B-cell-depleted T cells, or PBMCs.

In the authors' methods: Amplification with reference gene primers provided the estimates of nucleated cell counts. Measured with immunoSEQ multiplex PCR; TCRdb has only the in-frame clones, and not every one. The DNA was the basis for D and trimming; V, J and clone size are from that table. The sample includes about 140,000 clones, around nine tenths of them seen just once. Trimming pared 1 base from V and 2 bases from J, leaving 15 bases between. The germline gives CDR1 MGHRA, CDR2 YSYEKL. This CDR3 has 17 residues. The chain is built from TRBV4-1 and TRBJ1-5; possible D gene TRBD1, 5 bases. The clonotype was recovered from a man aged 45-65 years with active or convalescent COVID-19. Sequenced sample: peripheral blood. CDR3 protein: CASSQGPQGGGNQPQHF. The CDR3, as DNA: TGCGCCAGCAGCCAAGGCCCCCAGGGCGGCGGCAATCAGCCCCAGCATTTT.